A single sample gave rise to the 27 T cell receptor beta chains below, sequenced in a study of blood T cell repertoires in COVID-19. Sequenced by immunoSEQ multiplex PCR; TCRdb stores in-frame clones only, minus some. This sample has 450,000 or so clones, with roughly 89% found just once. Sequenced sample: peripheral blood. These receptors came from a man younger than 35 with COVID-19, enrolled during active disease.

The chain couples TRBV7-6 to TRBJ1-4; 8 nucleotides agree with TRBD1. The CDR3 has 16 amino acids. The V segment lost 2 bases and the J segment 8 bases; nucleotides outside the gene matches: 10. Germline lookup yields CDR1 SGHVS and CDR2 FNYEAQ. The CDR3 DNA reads TGTGCCAGCAGCTTACCTGGACAGGGCTTTCCCGAAAAACTGTTTTTT. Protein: CASSLPGQGFPEKLFF.

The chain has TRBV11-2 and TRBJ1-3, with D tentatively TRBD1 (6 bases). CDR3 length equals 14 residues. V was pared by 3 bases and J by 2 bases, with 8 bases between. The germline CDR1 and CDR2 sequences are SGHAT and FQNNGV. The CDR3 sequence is CASSFTGPGNTIYF. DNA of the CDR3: TGTGCCAGCAGCTTCACAGGGCCTGGAAACACCATATATTTT.

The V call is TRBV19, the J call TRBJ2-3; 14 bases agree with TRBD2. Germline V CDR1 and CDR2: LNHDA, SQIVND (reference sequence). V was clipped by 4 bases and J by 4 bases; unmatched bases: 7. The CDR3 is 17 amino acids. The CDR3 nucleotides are TGTGCCAGTAGTAGCGGGACTAGCGGGAGTGGCGCAGATACGCAGTATTTT. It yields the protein CASSSGTSGSGADTQYF.

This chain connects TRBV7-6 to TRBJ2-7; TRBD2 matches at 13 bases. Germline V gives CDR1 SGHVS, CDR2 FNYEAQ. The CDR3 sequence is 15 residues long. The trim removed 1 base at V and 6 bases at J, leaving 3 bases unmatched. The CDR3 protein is CASSLGTSGSFEQYF. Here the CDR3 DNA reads TGTGCCAGCAGCTTAGGGACTAGCGGGAGTTTCGAGCAGTACTTC.

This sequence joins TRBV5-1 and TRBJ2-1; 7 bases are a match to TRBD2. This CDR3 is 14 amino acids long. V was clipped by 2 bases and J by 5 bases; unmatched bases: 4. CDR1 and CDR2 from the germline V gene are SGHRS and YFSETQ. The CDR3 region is CASSFNGRNNEQFF. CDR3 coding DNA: TGCGCCAGCAGCTTCAACGGGAGGAACAATGAGCAGTTCTTC.

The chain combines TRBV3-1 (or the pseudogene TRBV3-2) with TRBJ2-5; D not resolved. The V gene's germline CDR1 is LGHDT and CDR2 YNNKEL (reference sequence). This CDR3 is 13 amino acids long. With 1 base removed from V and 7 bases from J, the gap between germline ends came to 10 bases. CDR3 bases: TGTGCCAGCAGCCAAGTGGTGCGAGGGACCCAGTACTTC. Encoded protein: CASSQVVRGTQYF.

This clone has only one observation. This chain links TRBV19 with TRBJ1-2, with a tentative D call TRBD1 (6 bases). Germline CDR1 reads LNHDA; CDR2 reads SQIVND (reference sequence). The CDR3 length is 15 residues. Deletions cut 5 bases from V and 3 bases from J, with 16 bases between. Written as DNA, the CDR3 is TGTGCCAGTAGTGTTGGCACAGGGAATTACTATGGCTACACCTTC. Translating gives CASSVGTGNYYGYTF.

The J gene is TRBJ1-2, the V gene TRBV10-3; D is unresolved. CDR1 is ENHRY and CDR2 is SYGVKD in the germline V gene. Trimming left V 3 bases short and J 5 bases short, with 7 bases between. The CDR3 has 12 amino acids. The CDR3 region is CAISENSYGYTF. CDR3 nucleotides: TGTGCCATCAGTGAAAACTCGTATGGCTACACCTTC.

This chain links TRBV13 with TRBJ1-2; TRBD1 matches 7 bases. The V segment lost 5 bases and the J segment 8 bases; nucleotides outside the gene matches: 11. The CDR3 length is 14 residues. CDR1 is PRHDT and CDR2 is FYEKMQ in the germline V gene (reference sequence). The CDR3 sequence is CASSIDRVGPGYTF. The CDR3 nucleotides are TGTGCCAGCAGCATCGACAGGGTCGGGCCCGGCTACACCTTC.

The CDR3 here is CASSVMTSLSSGELFF. CDR3 sequence (DNA): TGTGCCAGCAGCGTAATGACTAGCTTATCGTCCGGGGAGCTGTTTTTT. The chain is built from TRBV9 and TRBJ2-2; 7 bases map to TRBD2. Germline V CDR1 and CDR2: SGDLS, YYNGEE. There are 16 residues in the CDR3. The V segment lost 1 base and the J segment 6 bases; nucleotides outside the gene matches: 9.

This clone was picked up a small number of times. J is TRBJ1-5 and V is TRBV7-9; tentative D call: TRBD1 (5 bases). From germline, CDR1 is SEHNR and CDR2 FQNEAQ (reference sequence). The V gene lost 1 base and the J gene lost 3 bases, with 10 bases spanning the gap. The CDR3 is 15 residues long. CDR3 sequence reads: CASSLVGGTNQPQHF. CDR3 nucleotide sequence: TGTGCCAGCAGCTTAGTGGGGGGTACCAATCAGCCCCAGCATTTT. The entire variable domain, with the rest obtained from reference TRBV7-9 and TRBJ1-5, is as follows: DTGVSQNPRHKITKRGQNVTFRCDPISEHNRLYWYRQTLGQGPEFLTYFQNEAQLEKSRLLSDRFSAERPKGSFSTLEIQRTEQGDSAMYLCASSLVGGTNQPQHFGDGTRLSIL.

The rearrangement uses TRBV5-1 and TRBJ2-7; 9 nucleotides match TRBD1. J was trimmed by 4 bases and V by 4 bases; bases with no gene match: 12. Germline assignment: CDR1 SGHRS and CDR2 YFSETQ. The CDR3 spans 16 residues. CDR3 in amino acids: CASSQDSGTGFYEQYF. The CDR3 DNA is TGCGCCAGCAGCCAAGACTCCGGGACAGGGTTTTACGAGCAGTACTTC. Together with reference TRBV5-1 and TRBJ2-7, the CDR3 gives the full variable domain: KAGVTQTPRYLIKTRGQQVTLSCSPISGHRSVSWYQQTPGQGLQFLFEYFSETQRNKGNFPGRFSGRQFSNSRSEMNVSTLELGDSALYLCASSQDSGTGFYEQYFGPGTRLTVT.

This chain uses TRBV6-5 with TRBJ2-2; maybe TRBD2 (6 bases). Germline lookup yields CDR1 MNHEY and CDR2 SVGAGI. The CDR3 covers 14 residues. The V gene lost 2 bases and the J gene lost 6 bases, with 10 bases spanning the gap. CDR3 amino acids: CASSYTIAAGELFF. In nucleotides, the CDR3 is TGTGCCAGCAGTTACACGATAGCGGCCGGGGAGCTGTTTTTT.

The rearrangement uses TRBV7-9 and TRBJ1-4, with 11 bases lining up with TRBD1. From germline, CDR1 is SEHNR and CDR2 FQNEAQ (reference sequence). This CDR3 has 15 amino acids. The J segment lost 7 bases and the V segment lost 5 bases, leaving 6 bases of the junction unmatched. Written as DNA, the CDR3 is TGTGCCAGCAGCCGCGGGGACAGGGGGGGTGAAAAACTGTTTTTT. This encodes CASSRGDRGGEKLFF.

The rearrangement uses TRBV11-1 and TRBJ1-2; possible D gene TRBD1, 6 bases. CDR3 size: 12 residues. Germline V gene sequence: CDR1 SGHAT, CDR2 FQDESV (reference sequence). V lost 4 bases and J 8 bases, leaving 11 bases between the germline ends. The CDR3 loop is CASSSGEGGYTF. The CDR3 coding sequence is TGTGCCAGCAGCTCAGGGGAAGGAGGCTACACCTTC.

The CDR3 DNA follows: TGTGCCAGCAGCCCAGGGGGCGCTCGGAACATTCAGTACTTC. It codes for CASSPGGARNIQYF. The V gene is TRBV27, the J gene TRBJ2-4, with 8 positions matching TRBD1. CDR1 is MNHEY and CDR2 is SMNVEV in the germline V gene (reference sequence). The CDR3 covers 14 residues. J was trimmed by 7 bases and V by 6 bases; bases with no gene match: 8.

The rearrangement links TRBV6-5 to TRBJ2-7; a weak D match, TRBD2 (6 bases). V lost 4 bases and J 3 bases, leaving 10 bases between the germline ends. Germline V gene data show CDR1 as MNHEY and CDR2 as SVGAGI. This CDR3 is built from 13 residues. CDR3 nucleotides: TGTGCCAGCAGTTTGGGACTGATCTACGAGCAGTACTTC. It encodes CASSLGLIYEQYF.

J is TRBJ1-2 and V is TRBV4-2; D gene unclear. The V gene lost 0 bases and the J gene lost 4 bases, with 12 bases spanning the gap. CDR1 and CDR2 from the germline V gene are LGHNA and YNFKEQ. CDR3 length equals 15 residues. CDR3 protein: CASSQDVAEPYGYTF. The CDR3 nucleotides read TGTGCCAGCAGCCAAGATGTGGCAGAACCCTATGGCTACACCTTC.

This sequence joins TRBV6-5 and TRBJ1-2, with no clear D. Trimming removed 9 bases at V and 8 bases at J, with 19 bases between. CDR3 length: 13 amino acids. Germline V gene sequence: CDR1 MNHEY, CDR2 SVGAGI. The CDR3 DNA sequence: TGTGCCAGTTCAGCGCAGAACTATGGCGGCTACACCTTC. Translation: CASSAQNYGGYTF.

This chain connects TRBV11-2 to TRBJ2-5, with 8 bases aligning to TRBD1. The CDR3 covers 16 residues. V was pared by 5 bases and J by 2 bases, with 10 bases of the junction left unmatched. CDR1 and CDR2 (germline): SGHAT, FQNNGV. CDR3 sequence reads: CASSTRRGQGQETQYF. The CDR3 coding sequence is TGTGCCAGCAGCACCCGCAGGGGGCAGGGGCAAGAGACCCAGTACTTC.

CDR3: CASSIMFEQYF. The CDR3 DNA reads TGTGCCAGCAGCATAATGTTCGAGCAGTACTTC. The rearrangement uses TRBV21-1 and TRBJ2-7; no check of the table's D call, TRBD2, against the DNA was made. TRBV21-1 is deemed a pseudogene. The CDR3 has 11 amino acids.

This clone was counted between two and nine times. The CDR3 loop is CASSRTSGRFYEQYF. The DNA of the CDR3 is TGTGCCAGCAGCAGGACTAGCGGGAGATTCTACGAGCAGTACTTC. The chain has TRBV7-9 and TRBJ2-7; 13 bases agree with TRBD2. There are 15 residues in the CDR3. V lost 5 bases to trimming and J lost 3 bases; unmatched junction nucleotides: 4. Germline lookup yields CDR1 SEHNR and CDR2 FQNEAQ (reference sequence).

In nucleotides, the CDR3 is TGTGCCAGCAGTTACCCAGGTGGGGGGCAAGAGACCCAGTACTTC. Its protein product is CASSYPGGGQETQYF. The chain is built from TRBV6-5 and TRBJ2-5; maybe TRBD2 (6 bases). The V gene's germline CDR1 is MNHEY and CDR2 SVGAGI. This CDR3 is 15 amino acids long. Trimming left V 2 bases short and J 2 bases short, with 12 bases between.

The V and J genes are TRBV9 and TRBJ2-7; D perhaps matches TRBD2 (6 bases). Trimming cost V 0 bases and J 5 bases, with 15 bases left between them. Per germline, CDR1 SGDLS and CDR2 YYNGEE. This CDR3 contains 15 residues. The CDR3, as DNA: TGTGCCAGCAGCGTAGGAGGCTTGCGGGGCGACGAGCAGTACTTC. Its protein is CASSVGGLRGDEQYF. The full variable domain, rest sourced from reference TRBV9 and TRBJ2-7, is DSGVTQTPKHLITATGQRVTLRCSPRSGDLSVYWYQQSLDQGLQFLIQYYNGEERAKGNILERFSAQQFPDLHSELNLSSLELGDSALYFCASSVGGLRGDEQYFGPGTRLTVT.

The CDR3 DNA reads as TGTGCCAGCTCACCTGAAGGCAGCGGTCGGGAAAAACTGTTTTTT. Translating gives CASSPEGSGREKLFF. The rearrangement links TRBV18 to TRBJ1-4; D not resolved. Trimming removed 3 bases from V and 8 bases from J, with 16 bases in between. The germline CDR1 and CDR2 sequences are KGHSH and LQKENI. This CDR3 comprises 15 residues.

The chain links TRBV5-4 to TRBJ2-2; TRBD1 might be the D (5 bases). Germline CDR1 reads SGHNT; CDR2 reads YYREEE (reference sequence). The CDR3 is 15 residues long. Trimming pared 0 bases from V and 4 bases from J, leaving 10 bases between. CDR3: CASSLGGRGTGELFF. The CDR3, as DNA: TGTGCCAGCAGCTTGGGGGGCCGCGGCACCGGGGAGCTGTTTTTT.

CDR3 DNA sequence: TGTGCCAGTAGTATGGCAGGAGGGGTGACTGAAGCTTTCTTT. It is translated as CASSMAGGVTEAFF. The chain is built from TRBV19 and TRBJ1-1; tentatively, D is TRBD1 (5 bases). The CDR3 is 14 residues long. Trimming shortened V by 3 bases and J by 5 bases, and 13 bases separated the two germline ends. Germline loops: CDR1 LNHDA, CDR2 SQIVND (reference sequence). The variable domain in full, completed from reference TRBV19 and TRBJ1-1, reads DGGITQSPKYLFRKEGQNVTLSCEQNLNHDAMYWYRQDPGQGLRLIYYSQIVNDFQKGDIAEGYSVSREKKESFPLTVTSAQKNPTAFYLCASSMAGGVTEAFFGQGTRLTVV.